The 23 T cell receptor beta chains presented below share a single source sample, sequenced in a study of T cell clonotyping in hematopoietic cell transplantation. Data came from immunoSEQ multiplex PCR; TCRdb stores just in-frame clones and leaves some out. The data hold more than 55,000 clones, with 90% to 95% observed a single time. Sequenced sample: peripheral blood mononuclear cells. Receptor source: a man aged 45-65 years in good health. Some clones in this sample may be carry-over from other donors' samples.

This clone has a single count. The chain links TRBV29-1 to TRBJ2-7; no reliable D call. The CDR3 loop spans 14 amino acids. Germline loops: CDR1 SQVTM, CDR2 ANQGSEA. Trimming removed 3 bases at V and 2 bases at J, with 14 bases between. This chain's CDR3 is CSVDGAGDTYEQYF. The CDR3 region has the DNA TGCAGCGTTGACGGTGCAGGCGACACCTACGAGCAGTACTTC.

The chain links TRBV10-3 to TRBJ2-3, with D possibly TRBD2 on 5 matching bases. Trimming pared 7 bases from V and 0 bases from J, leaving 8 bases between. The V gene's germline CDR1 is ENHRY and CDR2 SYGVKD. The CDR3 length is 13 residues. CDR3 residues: CAIKSGSTDTQYF. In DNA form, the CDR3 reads TGTGCCATCAAGAGCGGTAGCACAGATACGCAGTATTTT.

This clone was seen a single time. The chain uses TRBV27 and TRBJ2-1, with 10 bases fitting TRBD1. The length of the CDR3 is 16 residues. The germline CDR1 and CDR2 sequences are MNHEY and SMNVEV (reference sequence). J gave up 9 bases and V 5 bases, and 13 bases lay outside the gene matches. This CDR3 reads CASSLTPGQGLGEQFF. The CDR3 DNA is TGTGCCAGCAGTCTTACTCCGGGACAGGGGTTAGGTGAGCAGTTCTTC.

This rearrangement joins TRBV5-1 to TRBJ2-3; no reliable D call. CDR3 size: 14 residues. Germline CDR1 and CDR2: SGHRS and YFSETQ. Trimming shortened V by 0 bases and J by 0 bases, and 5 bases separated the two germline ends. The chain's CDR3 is CASSLAPSTDTQYF. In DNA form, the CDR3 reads TGCGCCAGCAGCTTGGCTCCTAGCACAGATACGCAGTATTTT. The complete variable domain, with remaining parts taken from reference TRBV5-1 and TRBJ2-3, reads KAGVTQTPRYLIKTRGQQVTLSCSPISGHRSVSWYQQTPGQGLQFLFEYFSETQRNKGNFPGRFSGRQFSNSRSEMNVSTLELGDSALYLCASSLAPSTDTQYFGPGTRLTVL.

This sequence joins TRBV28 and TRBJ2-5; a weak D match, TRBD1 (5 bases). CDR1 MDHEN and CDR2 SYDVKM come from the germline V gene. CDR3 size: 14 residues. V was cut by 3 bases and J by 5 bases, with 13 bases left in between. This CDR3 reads CASSFKGRVETQYF. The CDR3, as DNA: TGTGCCAGCAGTTTTAAAGGCAGGGTGGAGACCCAGTACTTC.

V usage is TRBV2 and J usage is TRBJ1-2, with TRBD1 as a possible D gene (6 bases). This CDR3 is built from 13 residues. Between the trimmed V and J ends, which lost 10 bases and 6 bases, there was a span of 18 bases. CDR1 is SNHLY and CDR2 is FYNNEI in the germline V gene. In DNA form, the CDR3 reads TGTGCCAAACAAACCGGGACAAGAGATGGCTACACCTTC. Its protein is CAKQTGTRDGYTF. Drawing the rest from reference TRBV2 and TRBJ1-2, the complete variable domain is EPEVTQTPSHQVTQMGQEVILRCVPISNHLYFYWYRQILGQKVEFLVSFYNNEISEKSEIFDDQFSVERPDGSNFTLKIRSTKLEDSAMYFCAKQTGTRDGYTFGSGTRLTVV.

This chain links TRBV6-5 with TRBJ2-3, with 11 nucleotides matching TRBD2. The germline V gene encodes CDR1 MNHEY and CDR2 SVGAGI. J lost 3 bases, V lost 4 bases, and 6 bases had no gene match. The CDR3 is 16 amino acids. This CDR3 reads CASSSQTSGKTDTQYF. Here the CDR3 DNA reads TGTGCCAGCAGTTCCCAGACTAGCGGGAAGACAGATACGCAGTATTTT.

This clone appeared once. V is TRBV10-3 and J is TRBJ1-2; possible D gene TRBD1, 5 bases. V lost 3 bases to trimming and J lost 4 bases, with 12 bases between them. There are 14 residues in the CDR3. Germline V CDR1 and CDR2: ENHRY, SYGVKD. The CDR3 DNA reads TGTGCCATCAGTGATGGGGGTTGGAGCTATGGCTACACCTTC. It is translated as CAISDGGWSYGYTF.

In DNA form, the CDR3 reads TGTGCCAGCAGTCTGCTGCTCCATGGACTAAGGAACACCATATATTTT. This sequence encodes CASSLLLHGLRNTIYF. This rearrangement joins TRBV7-9 to TRBJ1-3, with D uncertain. This CDR3 spans 16 amino acids. Per germline, CDR1 SEHNR and CDR2 FQNEAQ (reference sequence). Trimming removed 6 bases at V and 7 bases at J, with 22 bases between.

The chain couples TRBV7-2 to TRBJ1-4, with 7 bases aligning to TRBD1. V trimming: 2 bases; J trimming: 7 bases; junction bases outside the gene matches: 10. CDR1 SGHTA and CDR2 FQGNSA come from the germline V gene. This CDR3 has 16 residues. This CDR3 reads CASSLNPRGLGEKLFF. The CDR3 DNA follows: TGTGCCAGCAGCTTAAATCCCAGGGGGTTGGGTGAAAAACTGTTTTTT.

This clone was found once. The CDR3 DNA reads as TGTGCCAGCAGCTTGGGGGTCTCAGATACGCAGTATTTT. Residues: CASSLGVSDTQYF. This rearrangement joins TRBV7-9 to TRBJ2-3; D is tentatively TRBD1 or TRBD2 (5 bases each). V dropped 3 bases and J dropped 4 bases, with 8 bases sitting between them. CDR1 is SEHNR and CDR2 is FQNEAQ in the germline V gene (reference sequence). This CDR3 has 13 amino acids.

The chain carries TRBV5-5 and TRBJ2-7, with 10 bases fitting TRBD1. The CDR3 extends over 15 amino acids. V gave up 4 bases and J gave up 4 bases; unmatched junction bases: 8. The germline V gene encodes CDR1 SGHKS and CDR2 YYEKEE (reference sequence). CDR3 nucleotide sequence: TGTGCCAGCAGCCCCCAGACAGGGGGCGGGTACGAGCAGTACTTC. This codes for CASSPQTGGGYEQYF.

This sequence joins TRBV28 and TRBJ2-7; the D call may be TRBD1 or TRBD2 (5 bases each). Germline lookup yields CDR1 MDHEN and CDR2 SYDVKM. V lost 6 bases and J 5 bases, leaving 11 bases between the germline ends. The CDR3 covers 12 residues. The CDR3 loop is CASRYGTNEQYF. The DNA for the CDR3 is TGTGCCAGCAGATATGGGACGAACGAGCAGTACTTC.

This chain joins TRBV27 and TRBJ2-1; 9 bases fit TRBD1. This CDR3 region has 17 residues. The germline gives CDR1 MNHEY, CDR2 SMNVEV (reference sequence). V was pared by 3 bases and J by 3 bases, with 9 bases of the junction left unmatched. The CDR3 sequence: CASSFHVTGGIYNEQFF. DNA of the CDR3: TGTGCCAGCAGTTTTCATGTTACAGGGGGCATCTACAATGAGCAGTTCTTC.

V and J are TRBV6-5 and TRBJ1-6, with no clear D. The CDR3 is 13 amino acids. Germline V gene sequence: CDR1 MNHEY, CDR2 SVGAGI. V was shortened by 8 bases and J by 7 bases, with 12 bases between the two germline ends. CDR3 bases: TGTGCCAGCGTGCAACAGCCCAATTCACCCCTCCACTTT. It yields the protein CASVQQPNSPLHF.

The CDR3 is CSVAAGGGREQFF. CDR3 bases: TGCAGCGTTGCCGCCGGCGGGGGCCGGGAGCAGTTCTTC. The chain links TRBV29-1 to TRBJ2-1, with a possible D match to TRBD2 (7 bases). The CDR3 is made up of 13 amino acids. V was cut by 4 bases and J by 10 bases, with 17 bases left in between. Germline assignment: CDR1 SQVTM and CDR2 ANQGSEA.

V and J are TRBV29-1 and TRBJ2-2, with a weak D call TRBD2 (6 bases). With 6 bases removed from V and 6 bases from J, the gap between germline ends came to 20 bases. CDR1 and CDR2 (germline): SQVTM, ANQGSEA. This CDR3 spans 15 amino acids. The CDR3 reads CSVGMAGLGPGELFF. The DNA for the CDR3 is TGCAGCGTGGGAATGGCGGGACTGGGTCCCGGGGAGCTGTTTTTT.

CDR3: CSVSGQGGTYEQYF. The DNA of the CDR3 is TGCAGCGTTTCCGGACAGGGGGGAACCTACGAGCAGTACTTC. The gene calls are TRBV29-1 and TRBJ2-7, with 10 positions matching TRBD1. With 5 bases clipped from V and 2 bases from J, the junction kept 6 bases outside the gene matches. The CDR3 length is 14 residues. Germline loops: CDR1 SQVTM, CDR2 ANQGSEA.

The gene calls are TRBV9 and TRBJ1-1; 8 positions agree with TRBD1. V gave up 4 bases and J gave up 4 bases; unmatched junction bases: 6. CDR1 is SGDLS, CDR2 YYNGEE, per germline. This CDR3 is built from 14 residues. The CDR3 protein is CASSLDRVSTEAFF. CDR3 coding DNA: TGTGCCAGCAGCTTGGACAGGGTCAGCACTGAAGCTTTCTTT.

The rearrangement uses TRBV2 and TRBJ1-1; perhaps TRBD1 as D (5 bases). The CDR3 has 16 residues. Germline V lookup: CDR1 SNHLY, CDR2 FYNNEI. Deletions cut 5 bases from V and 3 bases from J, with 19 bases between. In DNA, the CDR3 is TGTGCCAGCAGTACACCGGGGCTACAGGAGGACACTGAAGCTTTCTTT. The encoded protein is CASSTPGLQEDTEAFF.

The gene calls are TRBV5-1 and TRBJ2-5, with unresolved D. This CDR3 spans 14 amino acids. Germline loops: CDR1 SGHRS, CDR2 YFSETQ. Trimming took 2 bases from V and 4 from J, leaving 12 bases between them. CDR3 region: CASSLEQTIETQYF. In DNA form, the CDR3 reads TGCGCCAGCAGCTTAGAACAGACCATAGAGACCCAGTACTTC.

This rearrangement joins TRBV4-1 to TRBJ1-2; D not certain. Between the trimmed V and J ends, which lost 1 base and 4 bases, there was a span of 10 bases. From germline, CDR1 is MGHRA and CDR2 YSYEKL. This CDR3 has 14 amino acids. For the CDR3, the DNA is TGCGCCAGCAGCCAAGGGGAAACGGGCTATGGCTACACCTTC. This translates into CASSQGETGYGYTF.

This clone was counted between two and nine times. CDR3 nucleotides: TGTGCCAGCAGTCGACAGGGGTCCTATAATTCACCCCTCCACTTT. It translates to CASSRQGSYNSPLHF. V usage is TRBV27 and J usage is TRBJ1-6; the match to TRBD1 covers 8 bases. Germline assignment: CDR1 MNHEY and CDR2 SMNVEV (reference sequence). Trimming took 5 bases from V and 1 from J; bases not matched to a gene: 1. The CDR3 has 15 residues.